The clone carrying this T cell receptor beta chain has a handful of counts. Antigen: not known. This sample's treatment: approximately 18 received Ad26.COV2.S at low or high dose, single or two shots; roughly five received placebo; per-sample allocation not given. All samples were drawn on day 63, counting from the first vaccine or placebo injection. It was Wuhan-strain SARS-CoV-2 spike that the Ad26 vaccine vector expressed. Sequencing was performed with immunoSEQ multiplex PCR; in TCRdb, only in-frame clones are kept and a portion is missing. The table shows 300,000 to 350,000 clones, with 85% to 90% occurring only once. This sample is part of a study of Ad26.COV2.S vaccination and SARS-CoV-2 variants. Findings and caveats of the study: Estimates derived from TCR breadth and depth analyses may have underestimated total T cell responses. There was reportedly substantial breadth in spike-specific CD8+ and CD4+ T cell responses after vaccination.

This CDR3 spans 11 amino acids. V lost 8 bases to trimming and J lost 11 bases, with 18 bases between them. CDR1 is GTSNPN, CDR2 SVGIG, per germline (reference sequence). The receptor comes from a person between 18 and 65 years old who received the Ad26.COV2.S COVID-19 vaccine or a placebo. The chain is built from TRBV30 and TRBJ1-1; perhaps TRBD1 as D (6 bases). The input for sequencing was peripheral blood, taken in a trial of Ad26.COV2.S vaccine versus placebo. The CDR3: CATRQEVSAFF. The CDR3 region has the DNA TGTGCCACCCGACAGGAGGTGTCGGCTTTCTTT.